This entry lists 8 T cell receptor beta chains sequenced from one sample in a study of OX40 agonist ivuxolimab in advanced cancers. Sequencing was performed with immunoSEQ multiplex PCR; in TCRdb, only in-frame clones are kept and a portion is missing. The data hold around 66,000 clones, with around 89% observed a single time. Source: CD4+ or CD8+ T cells sorted from blood, taken in a trial of the OX40 agonist ivuxolimab. The receptors come from an adult with an advanced solid tumor such as melanoma, head and neck, liver or kidney cancer.

V usage is TRBV5-1 and J usage is TRBJ1-6; D is unresolved. The CDR3 consists of 14 residues. V was cut by 1 base and J by 9 bases, with 11 bases left in between. The germline gives CDR1 SGHRS, CDR2 YFSETQ. The CDR3 sequence is CASSLPHSASPLHF. In nucleotides, the CDR3 is TGCGCCAGCAGCTTGCCCCATTCGGCTTCACCCCTCCACTTT.

V is TRBV19 and J is TRBJ1-1, with 11 bases lining up with TRBD1. V lost 7 bases and J lost 5; bases outside the gene matches: 9. In germline, CDR1 is LNHDA, CDR2 SQIVND (reference sequence). There are 15 residues in the CDR3. CDR3: CASNGDRGKVTEAFF. The DNA of the CDR3 is TGTGCCAGTAATGGGGACAGGGGGAAGGTTACTGAAGCTTTCTTT.

V usage is TRBV4-1 and J usage is TRBJ1-1; D is unresolved. Germline CDR1 is MGHRA and CDR2 is YSYEKL. The CDR3 consists of 14 residues. The germline V and J ends were trimmed by 2 bases and 1 base, with 8 bases remaining between them. CDR3 amino acids: CASSQMRRNTEAFF. CDR3 nucleotides: TGCGCCAGCAGCCAAATGAGAAGGAACACTGAAGCTTTCTTT.

This chain joins TRBV5-1 and TRBJ2-1, with 12 bases that match TRBD1. The CDR3 spans 16 residues. V dropped 4 bases and J dropped 7; count of bases not matched to a gene: 9. Germline V gives CDR1 SGHRS, CDR2 YFSETQ. For the CDR3, the DNA is TGCGCCAGCAGCGCCCGGGACAGGGGGCTTAGGAATGAGCAGTTCTTC. It is translated as CASSARDRGLRNEQFF.

The chain joins TRBV7-3 to TRBJ2-3; 8 bases agree with TRBD2. CDR1 is SGHTA, CDR2 FQGTGA, per germline. This CDR3 contains 18 residues. V gave up 5 bases and J gave up 0 bases; unmatched junction bases: 13. The CDR3, as DNA: TGTGCCAGCAGCCTTCATAGCGGGGAAGCTATTAGCACAGATACGCAGTATTTT. This sequence encodes CASSLHSGEAISTDTQYF.

The J gene is TRBJ2-5, the V gene TRBV25-1; no firm D call. V lost 3 bases, J lost 4 bases, and 9 bases lay in between. CDR1 and CDR2 (germline): MGHDK, SYGVNS. The CDR3 sequence is 13 residues long. The chain's CDR3 is CASSDGRRETQYF. In nucleotides, the CDR3 is TGTGCCAGCAGTGATGGTAGGCGAGAGACCCAGTACTTC.

This clone was detected only a few times. This chain connects TRBV4-1 to TRBJ2-2; 8 bases fit TRBD2. The trim removed 10 bases at V and 5 bases at J, leaving 9 bases unmatched. CDR3 size: 14 residues. Germline V gene lookup returns CDR1 MGHRA and CDR2 YSYEKL. Here the CDR3 DNA reads TGCGCCACCGGGCTAGCGGGTTGGACCGGGGAGCTGTTTTTT. Amino acid sequence: CATGLAGWTGELFF.

A single count supports this clone. In DNA form, the CDR3 reads TGTGCCAGCAGCTCACCCATGGGGTCGGGCTACACCTTC. As protein: CASSSPMGSGYTF. This chain joins TRBV7-9 and TRBJ1-2, with unresolved D. The CDR3 covers 13 residues. The ends were cut back, 4 bases at V and 8 bases at J, with 14 bases in the middle. CDR1 is SEHNR and CDR2 is FQNEAQ in the germline V gene (reference sequence).